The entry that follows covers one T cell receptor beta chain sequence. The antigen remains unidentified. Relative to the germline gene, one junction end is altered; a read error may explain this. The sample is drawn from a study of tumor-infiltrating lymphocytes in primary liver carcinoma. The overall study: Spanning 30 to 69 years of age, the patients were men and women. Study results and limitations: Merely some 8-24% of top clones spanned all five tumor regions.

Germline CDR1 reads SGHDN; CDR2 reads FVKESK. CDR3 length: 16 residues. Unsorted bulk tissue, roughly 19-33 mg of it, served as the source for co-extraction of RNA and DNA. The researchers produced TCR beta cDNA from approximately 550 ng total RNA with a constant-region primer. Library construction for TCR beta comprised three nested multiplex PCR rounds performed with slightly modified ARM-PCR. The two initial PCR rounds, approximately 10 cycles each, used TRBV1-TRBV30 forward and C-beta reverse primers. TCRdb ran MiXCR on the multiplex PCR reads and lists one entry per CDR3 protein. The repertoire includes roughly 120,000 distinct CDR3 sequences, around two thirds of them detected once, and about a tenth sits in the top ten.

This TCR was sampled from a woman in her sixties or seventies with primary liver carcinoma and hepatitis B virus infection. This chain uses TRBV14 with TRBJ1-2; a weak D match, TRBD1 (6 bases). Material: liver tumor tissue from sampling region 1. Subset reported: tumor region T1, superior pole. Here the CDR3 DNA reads TGTGTCAGCAGCCAAGGATGGGGGGCGAGTGGCTATGGCTACACCTTC. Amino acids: CVSSQGWGASGYGYTF.